Following are 10 T cell receptor beta chains from one sample sequenced in a study of graft-versus-host responses after intestinal transplantation (dated by TCRdb to 2020 to 2023). According to the study, the label for this sample's time point signals: cells obtained before transplantation from donor or recipient. These receptors have no known antigen. The receptor library was made with the immunoSEQ multiplex PCR assay. TCRdb re-hosts the immuneACCESS table, in-frame sequences only. Its copies lack some clones; in the studies checked, an unresolved V gene accounts for under half of them, and the cause for the rest is not known. Here the sample has some 120,000 clones; 90% occur a single time. About 0.18% of the sample belongs to the ten largest clones. The source material was unstimulated CD4+ T cells sorted from spleen or lymph node cells, sampled before intestinal transplant. The receptor source for this set is a human donor who received an intestinal transplant.

This chain uses TRBV29-1 with TRBJ2-2; D gene ambiguous. V lost 4 bases to trimming and J lost 5 bases, with 20 bases between them. The CDR3 has 16 amino acids. The V gene's germline CDR1 is SQVTM and CDR2 ANQGSEA. CDR3 sequence (DNA): TGCAGCGTTGCCCCGTCCGCAGTGGTAAGAACCGGGGAGCTGTTTTTT. Translated, it gives CSVAPSAVVRTGELFF.

The CDR3 loop is CASIVGLAGPNEQFF. DNA for the CDR3: TGTGCCAGCATAGTGGGACTAGCGGGACCCAATGAGCAGTTCTTC. The chain combines TRBV6-1 with TRBJ2-1; 13 nucleotides agree with TRBD2. V gave up 7 bases and J gave up 6 bases; unmatched junction bases: 6. Germline-derived CDR1 and CDR2 are MNHNS and SASEGT. The CDR3 loop spans 15 amino acids.

The chain couples TRBV2 to TRBJ2-1, with 10 positions matching TRBD2. The germline V gene encodes CDR1 SNHLY and CDR2 FYNNEI. V lost 6 bases and J lost 0; bases outside the gene matches: 11. The CDR3 totals 18 residues. The DNA for the CDR3 is TGTGCCAGCAGAGGCGGGTTTAGCGGGGGGAGCTCCTACAATGAGCAGTTCTTC. It codes for CASRGGFSGGSSYNEQFF.

The chain has TRBV5-1 and TRBJ2-3; D is perhaps TRBD1 (5 bases). Trimming removed 5 bases at V and 2 bases at J, with 12 bases between. The germline gives CDR1 SGHRS, CDR2 YFSETQ. The CDR3 has 14 residues. The CDR3 protein is CASRAQGNTDTQYF. The DNA for the CDR3 is TGCGCCAGCAGGGCTCAGGGAAACACAGATACGCAGTATTTT.

The CDR3 sequence is CASSLVTGGVEKLFF. CDR3 in DNA: TGTGCCAGCAGCTTGGTGACAGGGGGCGTTGAAAAACTGTTTTTT. The rearrangement joins TRBV11-2 to TRBJ1-4; 10 bases are a match to TRBD1. CDR3 length: 15 amino acids. The trim removed 3 bases at V and 7 bases at J, leaving 5 bases unmatched. In germline, CDR1 is SGHAT, CDR2 FQNNGV.

The chain employs TRBV19 and TRBJ2-7; 7 bases line up with TRBD1. The CDR3 is made up of 14 amino acids. The V gene's germline CDR1 is LNHDA and CDR2 SQIVND (reference sequence). The J segment lost 3 bases and the V segment lost 5 bases, leaving 7 bases of the junction unmatched. CDR3 sequence: CASSGRDSYYEQYF. DNA for the CDR3: TGTGCCAGTAGTGGCAGGGACAGCTACTACGAGCAGTACTTC. The whole variable domain, remainder taken from reference TRBV19 and TRBJ2-7, is DGGITQSPKYLFRKEGQNVTLSCEQNLNHDAMYWYRQDPGQGLRLIYYSQIVNDFQKGDIAEGYSVSREKKESFPLTVTSAQKNPTAFYLCASSGRDSYYEQYFGPGTRLTVT.

CDR3 coding DNA: TGTGCCAGCAGCCCCCGACAGGGGCCCCTCTACGAGCAGTACTTC. Its translation: CASSPRQGPLYEQYF. The gene calls are TRBV7-7 and TRBJ2-7, with TRBD1 matching over 8 bases. Germline V gene lookup returns CDR1 SSHAT and CDR2 FNYEAQ (reference sequence). This CDR3 has 15 amino acids. V was clipped by 5 bases and J by 3 bases; unmatched bases: 9.

The chain is built from TRBV28 and TRBJ2-7; D is possibly TRBD2 (6 bases). V lost 0 bases and J 0 bases, leaving 12 bases between the germline ends. CDR3 length equals 16 residues. Germline CDR1 is MDHEN and CDR2 is SYDVKM. The CDR3 reads CASSLWGGGASYEQYF. The CDR3 DNA sequence: TGTGCCAGCAGTTTATGGGGTGGAGGGGCCTCCTACGAGCAGTACTTC. The full variable domain, with the rest looked up from reference TRBV28 and TRBJ2-7, is DVKVTQSSRYLVKRTGEKVFLECVQDMDHENMFWYRQDPGLGLRLIYFSYDVKMKEKGDIPEGYSVSREKKERFSLILESASTNQTSMYLCASSLWGGGASYEQYFGPGTRLTVT.

V and J are TRBV6-6 and TRBJ1-1; perhaps TRBD1 as D (6 bases). CDR3 size: 14 residues. In germline, CDR1 is MNHNY, CDR2 SVGAGI (reference sequence). V dropped 7 bases and J dropped 0 bases, with 12 bases sitting between them. CDR3 nucleotides: TGTGCCAGCACCAGGACAGACATGAACACTGAAGCTTTCTTT. Protein sequence: CASTRTDMNTEAFF.

This chain links TRBV6-4 with TRBJ2-3, with 8 positions matching TRBD2. Germline V gives CDR1 MRHNA, CDR2 SNTAGT. This CDR3 contains 16 residues. Losses at the gene ends were 6 bases for V and 2 bases for J; bases not matched to a gene: 10. CDR3 in amino acids: CASRPQAGAPTDTQYF. In nucleotides, the CDR3 is TGTGCCAGCAGGCCCCAAGCGGGGGCTCCCACAGATACGCAGTATTTT.